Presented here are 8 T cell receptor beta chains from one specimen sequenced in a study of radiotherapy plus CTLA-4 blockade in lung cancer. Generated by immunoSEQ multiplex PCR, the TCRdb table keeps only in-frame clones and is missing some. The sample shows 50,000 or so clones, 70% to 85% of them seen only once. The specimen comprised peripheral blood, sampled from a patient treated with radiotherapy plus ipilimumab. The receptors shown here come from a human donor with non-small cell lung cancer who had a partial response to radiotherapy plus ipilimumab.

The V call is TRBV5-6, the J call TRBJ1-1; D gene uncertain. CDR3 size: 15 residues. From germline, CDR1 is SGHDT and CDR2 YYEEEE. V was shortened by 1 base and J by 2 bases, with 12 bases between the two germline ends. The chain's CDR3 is CASSLLGRGNTEAFF. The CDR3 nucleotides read TGTGCCAGCAGCTTGTTAGGACGGGGAAACACTGAAGCTTTCTTT.

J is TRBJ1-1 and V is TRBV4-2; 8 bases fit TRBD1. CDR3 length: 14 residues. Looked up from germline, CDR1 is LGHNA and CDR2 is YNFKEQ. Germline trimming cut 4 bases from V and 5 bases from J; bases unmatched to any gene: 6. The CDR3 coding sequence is TGTGCCAGCAGCCCGACAGGGGTGAGGACTGAAGCTTTCTTT. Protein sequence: CASSPTGVRTEAFF.

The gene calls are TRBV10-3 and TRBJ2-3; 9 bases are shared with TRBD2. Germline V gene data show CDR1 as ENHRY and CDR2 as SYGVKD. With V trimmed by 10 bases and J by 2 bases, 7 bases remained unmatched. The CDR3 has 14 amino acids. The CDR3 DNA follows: TGTGCCACTCAAAGCGGGGGGCCCACAGATACGCAGTATTTT. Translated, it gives CATQSGGPTDTQYF.

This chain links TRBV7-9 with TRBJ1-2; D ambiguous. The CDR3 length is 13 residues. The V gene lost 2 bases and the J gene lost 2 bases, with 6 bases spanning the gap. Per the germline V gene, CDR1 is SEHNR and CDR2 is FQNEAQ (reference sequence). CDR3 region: CASSLLENYGYTF. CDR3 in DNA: TGTGCCAGCAGCTTACTCGAGAACTATGGCTACACCTTC.

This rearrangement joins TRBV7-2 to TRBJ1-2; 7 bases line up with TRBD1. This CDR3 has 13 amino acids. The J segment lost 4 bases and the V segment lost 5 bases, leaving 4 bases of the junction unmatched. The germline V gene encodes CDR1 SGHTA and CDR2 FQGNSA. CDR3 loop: CASSLEGAYGYTF. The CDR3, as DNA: TGTGCCAGCAGCCTAGAGGGGGCCTATGGCTACACCTTC. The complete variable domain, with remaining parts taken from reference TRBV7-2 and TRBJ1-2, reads GAGVSQSPSNKVTEKGKDVELRCDPISGHTALYWYRQSLGQGLEFLIYFQGNSAPDKSGLPSDRFSAERTGGSVSTLTIQRTQQEDSAVYLCASSLEGAYGYTFGSGTRLTVV.

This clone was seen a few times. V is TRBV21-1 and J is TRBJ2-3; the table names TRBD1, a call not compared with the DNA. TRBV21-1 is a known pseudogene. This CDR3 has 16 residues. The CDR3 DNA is TGTGCCAGCAGCAAAGAGGGCCTAGGGGTCACAGATACGCAGTATTTT. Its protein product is CASSKEGLGVTDTQYF.

The CDR3 sequence: CASSIGGRGAKNIQYF. In DNA form, the CDR3 reads TGTGCCAGTAGTATTGGCGGGAGAGGGGCCAAAAACATTCAGTACTTC. The chain combines TRBV19 with TRBJ2-4; 7 positions agree with TRBD2. The V gene's germline CDR1 is LNHDA and CDR2 SQIVND (reference sequence). The CDR3 totals 16 residues. Trimming at V came to 3 bases and at J to 1 base, leaving 6 bases not matched to a gene.

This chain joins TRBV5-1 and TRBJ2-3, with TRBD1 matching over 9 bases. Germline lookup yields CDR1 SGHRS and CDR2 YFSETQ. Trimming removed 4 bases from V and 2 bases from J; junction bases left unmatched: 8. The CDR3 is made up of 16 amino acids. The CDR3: CASSLVGTGYTDTQYF. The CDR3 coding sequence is TGCGCCAGCAGCCTGGTGGGGACAGGGTACACAGATACGCAGTATTTT.